The 10 T cell receptor beta chains below come from one sample, sequenced in a study of CD8 T cells in Susac syndrome. With random hexamers, 0.5 to 1 ug RNA was reverse transcribed. TCRdb recomputed calls from the immunoSEQ multiplex PCR reads with MiXCR, one row per CDR3 protein. There are about 120,000 distinct CDR3 sequences in the sample; 95% to 96% occur only once, and 0.13% to 0.15% lies in the top ten. The specimen sequenced was CD4+ T cells from PBMCs. Source of these receptors: a human donor with Susac syndrome.

The rearrangement links TRBV5-1 to TRBJ2-5; 12 bases match TRBD2. In germline, CDR1 is SGHRS, CDR2 YFSETQ. Trimming took 6 bases from V and 7 from J; bases not matched to a gene: 10. The CDR3 runs 15 residues. The CDR3 loop is CASIPTSGSSGTQYF. DNA for the CDR3: TGCGCCAGCATCCCGACTAGCGGGAGTTCCGGGACCCAGTACTTC.

The chain links TRBV5-4 to TRBJ2-3; D is uncertain. The germline V gene has CDR1 SGHNT and CDR2 YYREEE (reference sequence). The CDR3 extends over 14 amino acids. The germline V and J ends were trimmed by 0 bases and 4 bases, with 9 bases remaining between them. CDR3 coding DNA: TGTGCCAGCAGCTTGGTTTCCCTCCCAGATACGCAGTATTTT. It specifies CASSLVSLPDTQYF. The full variable domain, completed using reference TRBV5-4 and TRBJ2-3, is ETGVTQSPTHLIKTRGQQVTLRCSSQSGHNTVSWYQQALGQGPQFIFQYYREEENGRGNFPPRFSGLQFPNYSSELNVNALELDDSALYLCASSLVSLPDTQYFGPGTRLTVL.

The chain links TRBV2 to TRBJ2-7, with TRBD1 matching 7 bases. CDR3 length: 14 amino acids. Germline values: CDR1 SNHLY, CDR2 FYNNEI. J was trimmed by 5 bases and V by 6 bases; bases with no gene match: 10. This CDR3 is CASRPRTGKDEQYF. Written as DNA, the CDR3 is TGTGCCAGCAGGCCAAGGACAGGAAAGGACGAGCAGTACTTC.

The gene calls are TRBV2 and TRBJ2-1; 11 bases agree with TRBD2. Germline V CDR1 and CDR2: SNHLY, FYNNEI. The ends lost 4 bases at V and 7 bases at J; junction bases unmatched: 6. This CDR3 contains 15 residues. In nucleotides, the CDR3 is TGTGCCAGCAGTGGGACTAGCGGGTTTGGGAATGAGCAGTTCTTC. It specifies CASSGTSGFGNEQFF.

J is TRBJ2-6 and V is TRBV20-1; TRBD1 might be the D (6 bases). CDR1 DFQATT and CDR2 SNEGSKA come from the germline V gene (reference sequence). V lost 5 bases and J 0 bases, leaving 14 bases between the germline ends. The CDR3 contains 16 residues. The CDR3 DNA sequence: TGCAGTGCTCCAGGGCAACAGGGCTCTGGGGCCAACGTCCTGACTTTC. This translates into CSAPGQQGSGANVLTF.

This chain joins TRBV28 and TRBJ1-2; 10 nucleotides match TRBD1. The CDR3 is made up of 14 amino acids. V gave up 5 bases and J gave up 8 bases; unmatched junction bases: 8. Germline CDR1 MDHEN, CDR2 SYDVKM. CDR3 nucleotides: TGTGCCAGCAGTCTGACAGGGGGCGGGGGAGGCTACACCTTC. Its protein is CASSLTGGGGGYTF.

V usage is TRBV7-2 and J usage is TRBJ2-3; D is perhaps TRBD2 (5 bases). Trimming took 3 bases from V and 7 from J, leaving 14 bases between them. There are 14 residues in the CDR3. Looked up from germline, CDR1 is SGHTA and CDR2 is FQGNSA. The CDR3 here is CASSLTRTLNTQYF. The CDR3 coding sequence is TGTGCCAGCAGCTTGACCAGGACTCTAAATACGCAGTATTTT.

This chain connects TRBV12-3 or TRBV12-4 to TRBJ2-7, with D perhaps matching TRBD2 (6 bases). This CDR3 contains 15 residues. The V gene lost 3 bases and the J gene lost 2 bases, with 14 bases spanning the gap. The CDR3 protein is CASSFPGTEAYEQYF. The DNA for the CDR3 is TGTGCCAGCAGTTTTCCCGGGACTGAAGCCTACGAGCAGTACTTC.

The chain links TRBV7-2 to TRBJ1-1; unclear D gene. CDR1 and CDR2 from the germline V gene are SGHTA and FQGNSA. The CDR3 is 13 amino acids. V lost 1 base, J lost 0 bases, and 3 bases lay in between. CDR3 protein: CASSLELNTEAFF. The CDR3 nucleotides read TGTGCCAGCAGCTTAGAACTGAACACTGAAGCTTTCTTT.

This clonotype was seen only once. The chain uses TRBV7-9 and TRBJ1-2; 9 bases line up with TRBD1. The germline CDR1 and CDR2 sequences are SEHNR and FQNEAQ (reference sequence). The J segment lost 8 bases and the V segment lost 5 bases, leaving 12 bases of the junction unmatched. This CDR3 has 15 amino acids. The CDR3 bases are TGTGCCAGCAGCAACACGGGACAGGGAGGCGAAGGCTACACCTTC. This codes for CASSNTGQGGEGYTF.